This T cell receptor beta chain appears in the sequencing data of a study of blood T cell repertoires in COVID-19. The ends were cut back, 4 bases at V and 8 bases at J, with 21 bases in the middle. Per the germline V gene, CDR1 is SGDLS and CDR2 is YYNGEE. The CDR3 is 15 amino acids. Under the authors' procedure: By means of reference gene primer amplification, nucleated cell counts were estimated. Some clones are missing from TCRdb's copy, which holds only in-frame ones; the method was immunoSEQ multiplex PCR. D and trimming were read from the DNA, whereas the V and J calls and clone size are those reported in that table. The repertoire holds around 170,000 clones, 83% seen once, with around 6.1% in the top ten. In this sample, this clone turned up a few times.

The chain carries TRBV9 and TRBJ1-2, with D tentatively TRBD1 (6 bases). The sequencing sample was made of peripheral blood. The receptor comes from a woman in her thirties or forties with acute or convalescent COVID-19. CDR3: CASSLGGGAFGGYTF. The CDR3 coding sequence is TGTGCCAGCAGCCTTGGGGGGGGCGCATTTGGAGGCTACACCTTC.